Detailed here is one TCR beta chain. As yet, its antigen is unknown. TCRdb's table, derived via immunoSEQ multiplex PCR, lists solely in-frame clones and lacks some. Found here are approximately 1.1 million clones, more than 75% of them singletons; the top ten hold roughly 0.56%. The data originate from a study of shared clonotypes between healthy human individuals. Study overall: Three plates were used per donor for CD4 naive, three for CD4 memory, two for CD8 naive and one for CD8 memory.

Findings and caveats of the study: Clonotypes not shared had lower generation probabilities than those common to all four donors.

HIV-negative, healthy adults without recent acute infections or vaccinations were the donors. Germline values: CDR1 SGHAT, CDR2 FQNNGV. V gave up 1 base and J gave up 6 bases; unmatched junction bases: 6. This CDR3 comprises 16 residues. The clonotype comes from a man aged 18 to 29 in good health. Some clones in this sample may be carry-over from other donors' samples. Material for sequencing was memory CD4+ T cells from PBMCs. Subset in this sample: CD45RA-negative fraction. The chain uses TRBV11-2 and TRBJ2-1; 10 bases align to TRBD2. The DNA of the CDR3 is TGTGCCAGCAGCTTAGCCCGCCTAGCGGGAGTCAATGAGCAGTTCTTC. It translates to CASSLARLAGVNEQFF. Filled out from reference TRBV11-2 and TRBJ2-1, the complete variable domain reads EAGVAQSPRYKIIEKRQSVAFWCNPISGHATLYWYQQILGQGPKLLIQFQNNGVVDDSQLPKDRFSAERLKGVDSTLKIQPAKLEDSAVYLCASSLARLAGVNEQFFGPGTRLTVL.